This T cell receptor beta chain came from a study of T cell changes during pregnancy in multiple sclerosis (dated by TCRdb to the late 2010s). With regard to the full study: In women with multiple sclerosis, the researchers looked at how the T cell repertoire shifted as pregnancy progressed.

The CDR3 covers 14 residues, taking in both the cysteine and the phenylalanine. Only CDR3 DNA remains: 42 bases, in frame from the first base. V was cut back by 3 bases and J by 4 bases, leaving a gap of 9 bases between them. Per the germline V gene (reference sequence), MNHEY is the CDR1 and SMNVEV is the CDR2. Library preparation was by the immunoSEQ multiplex PCR assay. In TCRdb, the immuneACCESS table is reduced to in-frame sequences with V and J assigned. These tables do not hold every clone; where another copy was compared, an unresolved V gene accounts for under half, and the others remain unexplained. The table for this sample lists tens of thousands of clones; approximately 90% of them were counted only once. 1.4% of the sample rests with the top ten. Comments on this clone: Its specific antigen is unknown. Per-base quality was not reported, and no clone a single base away is much larger than it.

Sequenced here: peripheral blood, sampled in the third trimester of pregnancy. This TCR derives from a female donor with multiple sclerosis, enrolled in a pregnancy study. The rearrangement joined TRBV27 to TRBJ1-4; the D gene is perhaps TRBD1, from 5 matching bases. The CDR3 protein sequence reads: CASSFVRDNEKLFF. DNA sequence: TGTGCCAGCAGTTTTGTCAGGGATAATGAAAAACTGTTTTTT. Extended through the reference TRBV27 and TRBJ1-4 proteins, this CDR3 yields the full variable domain: EAQVTQNPRYLITVTGKKLTVTCSQNMNHEYMSWYRQDPGLGLRQIYYSMNVEVTDKGDVPEGYKVSRKEKRNFPLILESPSPNQTSLYFCASSFVRDNEKLFFGSGTQLSVL.